This TCR beta chain is drawn from a study of radiotherapy plus CTLA-4 blockade in lung cancer. With 2 bases removed from V and 4 bases from J, the gap between germline ends came to 17 bases. Per the germline V gene, CDR1 is GTSNPN and CDR2 is SVGIG (reference sequence). CDR3 length equals 16 residues. Study-level points and caveats: The study found tumor-derived TCR clones expanded in blood after radiotherapy plus ipilimumab. Reported findings show early blood T cell clone dynamics, with interferon-beta, best predicted response.

Only one count was recorded for this clone. The antigen is not known. Assay used: immunoSEQ multiplex PCR; TCRdb lists only in-frame clones, some missing. The sample contains tens of thousands of clones, more than 85% of which appear only once. The source was peripheral blood, collected from a patient treated with radiotherapy plus ipilimumab. The receptor's source is a human donor with non-small cell lung cancer that progressed on radiotherapy plus ipilimumab. This sequence joins TRBV30 and TRBJ1-4, with D tentatively TRBD1 (6 bases). CDR3 nucleotide sequence: TGTGCCTGGAGTCCGCAAAGGACAGCGGATAATGAAAAACTGTTTTTT. This encodes CAWSPQRTADNEKLFF.